Detailed here is one TCR beta chain. This clonotype is deemed medium-sized (0.01 to 0.1%). It lacks a known antigen. Qualities for individual bases were not recorded, and no much larger clone is one base off. The data are from a study. The sequencer was an Illumina MiSeq. TCRdb trimmed public reads at Q25 via fastp, called clones via MiXCR and kept in-frame beta chains. Rows are unified per CDR3 protein, each entry keeping the most common DNA and genes. In all, the sample holds approximately 4,200 distinct CDR3 sequences, and 8.1% of those were seen once. In total, the top ten clones hold 8% to 9.5% of the sample. Inclusive of the bounding cysteine and phenylalanine, the CDR3 is 14 residues long. The DNA shown is the 42-base CDR3, in frame from base 1. The junction shows trimming of 6 bases on V and 0 bases on J, plus 10 bases between the germline ends. CDR1 and CDR2, per the germline V gene (reference sequence), are SEHNR and FQNEAQ.

The receptor's source is a human donor with rheumatoid arthritis. Sequenced material: CD4+ T cells from synovial fluid. This receptor chain uses TRBV7-9 and TRBJ2-3; no D segment can be confidently identified. The DNA sequence is as follows: TGTGCCAGCAGTCCTCCTGGGAGCACAGATACGCAGTATTTT. Protein translation: CASSPPGSTDTQYF.